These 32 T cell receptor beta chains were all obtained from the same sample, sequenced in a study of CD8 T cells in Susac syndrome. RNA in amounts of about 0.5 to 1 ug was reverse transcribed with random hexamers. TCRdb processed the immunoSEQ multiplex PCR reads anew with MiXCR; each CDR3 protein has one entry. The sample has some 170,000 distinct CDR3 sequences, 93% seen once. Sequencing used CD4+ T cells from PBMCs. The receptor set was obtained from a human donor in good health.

CDR3 protein: CASSRLAGGTDTQYF. CDR3 DNA: TGTGCCAGCAGCAGACTAGCGGGGGGCACAGATACGCAGTATTTT. The chain couples TRBV5-4 to TRBJ2-3, with 12 positions matching TRBD2. CDR1 and CDR2 (germline): SGHNT, YYREEE (reference sequence). Trimming removed 4 bases from V and 1 base from J; junction bases left unmatched: 1. The length of the CDR3 is 15 residues.

The CDR3 DNA follows: TGTGCCAGCAGCTTCAGGGAAGGAAAACTGTTTTTT. Protein sequence: CASSFREGKLFF. The V call is TRBV7-9, the J call TRBJ1-4, with D tentatively TRBD1 (5 bases). Looked up from germline, CDR1 is SEHNR and CDR2 is FQNEAQ (reference sequence). The CDR3 has 12 residues. Trimming removed 3 bases from V and 10 bases from J, with 9 bases in between.

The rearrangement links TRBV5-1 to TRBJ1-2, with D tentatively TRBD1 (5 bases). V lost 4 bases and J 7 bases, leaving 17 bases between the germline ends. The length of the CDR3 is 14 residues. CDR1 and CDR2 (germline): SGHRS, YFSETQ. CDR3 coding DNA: TGCGCCAGCAGCCCACCCGGGGGTGAGGGTGGCTACACCTTC. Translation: CASSPPGGEGGYTF.

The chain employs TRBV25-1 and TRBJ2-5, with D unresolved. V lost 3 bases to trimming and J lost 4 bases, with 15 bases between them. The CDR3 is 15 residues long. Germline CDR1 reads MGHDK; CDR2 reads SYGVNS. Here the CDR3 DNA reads TGTGCCAGCAGTGACCCGGGCGCAGGTGGAGAGACCCAGTACTTC. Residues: CASSDPGAGGETQYF.

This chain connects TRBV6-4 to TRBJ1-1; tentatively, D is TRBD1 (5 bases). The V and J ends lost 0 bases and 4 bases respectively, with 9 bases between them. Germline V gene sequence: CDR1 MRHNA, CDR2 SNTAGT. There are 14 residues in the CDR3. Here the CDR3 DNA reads TGTGCCAGCAGTGACTCGATGGGGGGCACTGAAGCTTTCTTT. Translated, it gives CASSDSMGGTEAFF.

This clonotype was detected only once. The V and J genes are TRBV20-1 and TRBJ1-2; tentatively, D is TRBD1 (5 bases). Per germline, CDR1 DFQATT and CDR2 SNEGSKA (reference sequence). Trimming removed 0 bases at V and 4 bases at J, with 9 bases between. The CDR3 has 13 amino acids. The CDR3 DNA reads TGCAGTGCTAGAGAAGGAGGGGTCTATGGCTACACCTTC. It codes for CSAREGGVYGYTF.

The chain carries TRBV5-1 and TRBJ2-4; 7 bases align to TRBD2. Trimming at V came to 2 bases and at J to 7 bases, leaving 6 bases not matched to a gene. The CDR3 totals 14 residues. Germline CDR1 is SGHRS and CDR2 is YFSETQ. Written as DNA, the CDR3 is TGCGCCAGCAGCTTCCCGGGGGAGGGGAACATTCAGTACTTC. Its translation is CASSFPGEGNIQYF.

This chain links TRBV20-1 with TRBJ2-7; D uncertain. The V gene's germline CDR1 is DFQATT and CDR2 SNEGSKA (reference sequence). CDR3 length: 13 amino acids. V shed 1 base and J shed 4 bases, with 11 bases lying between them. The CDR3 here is CSARGLGAYEQYF. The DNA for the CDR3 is TGCAGTGCTAGAGGTCTTGGTGCGTACGAGCAGTACTTC.

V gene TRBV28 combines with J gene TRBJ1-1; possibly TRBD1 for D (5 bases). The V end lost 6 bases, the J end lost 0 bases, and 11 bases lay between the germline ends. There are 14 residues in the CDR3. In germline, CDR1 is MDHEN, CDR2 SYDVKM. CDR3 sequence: CASSPGLMNTEAFF. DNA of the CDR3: TGTGCCAGCAGCCCGGGACTCATGAACACTGAAGCTTTCTTT.

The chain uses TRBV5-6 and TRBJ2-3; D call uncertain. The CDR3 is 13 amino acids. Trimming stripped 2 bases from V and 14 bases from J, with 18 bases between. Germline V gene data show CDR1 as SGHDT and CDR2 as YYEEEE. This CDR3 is CASSLFEYGPVYF. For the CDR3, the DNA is TGTGCCAGCAGCTTATTTGAGTACGGGCCCGTGTATTTT.

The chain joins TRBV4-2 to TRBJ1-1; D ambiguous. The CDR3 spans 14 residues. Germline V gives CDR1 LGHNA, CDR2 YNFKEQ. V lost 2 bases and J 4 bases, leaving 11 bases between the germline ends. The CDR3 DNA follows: TGTGCCAGCAGCCAATTCCCCTCAAGCACTGAAGCTTTCTTT. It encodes CASSQFPSSTEAFF.

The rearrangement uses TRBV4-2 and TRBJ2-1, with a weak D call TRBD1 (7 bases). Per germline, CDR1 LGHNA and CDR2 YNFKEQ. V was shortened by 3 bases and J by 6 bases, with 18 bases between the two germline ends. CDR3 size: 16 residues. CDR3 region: CASSQHSRGASNEQFF. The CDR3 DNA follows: TGTGCCAGCAGCCAGCATAGCAGGGGGGCGAGCAATGAGCAGTTCTTC.

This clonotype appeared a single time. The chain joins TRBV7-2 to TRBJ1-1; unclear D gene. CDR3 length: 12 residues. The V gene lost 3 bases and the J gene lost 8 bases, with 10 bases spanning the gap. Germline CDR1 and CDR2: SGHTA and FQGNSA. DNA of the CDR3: TGTGCCAGCAGCTTTCTTGGCAGGGAAGCTTTCTTT. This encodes CASSFLGREAFF.

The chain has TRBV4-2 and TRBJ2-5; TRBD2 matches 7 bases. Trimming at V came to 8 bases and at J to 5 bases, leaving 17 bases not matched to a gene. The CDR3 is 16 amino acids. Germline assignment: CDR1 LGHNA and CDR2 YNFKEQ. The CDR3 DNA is TGTGCCAGCGGCTACCGGGGTGTAGGGAGGGATGAGACCCAGTACTTC. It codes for CASGYRGVGRDETQYF.

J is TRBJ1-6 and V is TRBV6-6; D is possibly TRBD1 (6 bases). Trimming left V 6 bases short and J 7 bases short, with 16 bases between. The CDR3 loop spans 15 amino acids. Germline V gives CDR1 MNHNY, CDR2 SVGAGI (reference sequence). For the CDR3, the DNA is TGTGCCAGCAGGCATGGGGGCGGCGAAAATTCACCCCTCCACTTT. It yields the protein CASRHGGGENSPLHF.

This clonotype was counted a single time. The CDR3 loop reads CASSPRTGQNTEAFF. The CDR3 nucleotides are TGTGCCAGCAGCCCGAGGACAGGGCAGAACACTGAAGCTTTCTTT. The chain carries TRBV7-9 and TRBJ1-1; 8 nucleotides align to TRBD1. The CDR3 is 15 amino acids. With V trimmed by 5 bases and J by 1 base, 6 bases remained unmatched. CDR1 SEHNR and CDR2 FQNEAQ come from the germline V gene (reference sequence).

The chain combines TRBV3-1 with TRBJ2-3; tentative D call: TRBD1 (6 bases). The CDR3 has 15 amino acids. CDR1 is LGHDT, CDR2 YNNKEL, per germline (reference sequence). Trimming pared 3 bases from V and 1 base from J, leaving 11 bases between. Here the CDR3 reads CASSQTGDRTDTQYF. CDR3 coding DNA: TGTGCCAGCAGCCAGACAGGCGACCGCACAGATACGCAGTATTTT.

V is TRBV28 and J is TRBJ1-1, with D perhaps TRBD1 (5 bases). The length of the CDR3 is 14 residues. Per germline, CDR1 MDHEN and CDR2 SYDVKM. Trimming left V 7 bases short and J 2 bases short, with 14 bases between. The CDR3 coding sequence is TGTGCCAGCACCTTTTCGCGGGGCAACACTGAAGCTTTCTTT. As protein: CASTFSRGNTEAFF.

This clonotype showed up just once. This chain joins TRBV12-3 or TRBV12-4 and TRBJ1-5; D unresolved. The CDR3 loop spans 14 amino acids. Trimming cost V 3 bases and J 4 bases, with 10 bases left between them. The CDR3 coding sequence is TGTGCCAGCAGTTTTGTAGGAACGAATCAGCCCCAGCATTTT. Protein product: CASSFVGTNQPQHF.

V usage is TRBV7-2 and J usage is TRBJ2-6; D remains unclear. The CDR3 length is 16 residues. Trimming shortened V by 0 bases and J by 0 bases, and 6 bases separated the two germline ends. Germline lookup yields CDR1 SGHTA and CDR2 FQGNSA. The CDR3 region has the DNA TGTGCCAGCAGCTTAGCGCAAATCTCTGGGGCCAACGTCCTGACTTTC. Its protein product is CASSLAQISGANVLTF.

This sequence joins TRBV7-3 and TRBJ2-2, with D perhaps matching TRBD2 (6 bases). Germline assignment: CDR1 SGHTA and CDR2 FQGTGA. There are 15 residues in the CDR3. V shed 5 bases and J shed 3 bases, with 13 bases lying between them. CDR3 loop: CASSPGLLYTGELFF. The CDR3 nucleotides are TGTGCCAGCAGCCCGGGACTGCTATACACCGGGGAGCTGTTTTTT.

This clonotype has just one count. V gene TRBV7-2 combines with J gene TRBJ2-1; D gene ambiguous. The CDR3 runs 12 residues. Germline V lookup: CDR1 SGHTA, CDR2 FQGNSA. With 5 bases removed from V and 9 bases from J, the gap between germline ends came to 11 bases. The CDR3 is CASSRDPFEQFF. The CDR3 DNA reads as TGTGCCAGCAGCAGAGATCCCTTTGAGCAGTTCTTC.

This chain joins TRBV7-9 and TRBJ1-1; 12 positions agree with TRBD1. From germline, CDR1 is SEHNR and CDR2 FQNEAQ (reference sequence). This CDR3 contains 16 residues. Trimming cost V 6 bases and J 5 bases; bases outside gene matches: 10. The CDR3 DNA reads TGTGCCAGCAGTCGGGACAGGGGGCAAGGAAGAACTGAAGCTTTCTTT. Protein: CASSRDRGQGRTEAFF.

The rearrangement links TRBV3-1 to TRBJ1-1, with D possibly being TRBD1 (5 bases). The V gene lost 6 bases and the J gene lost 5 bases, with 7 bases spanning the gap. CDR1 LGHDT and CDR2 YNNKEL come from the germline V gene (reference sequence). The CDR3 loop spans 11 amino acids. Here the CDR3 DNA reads TGTGCCAGCAGAAGGGGTACTGAAGCTTTCTTT. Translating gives CASRRGTEAFF.

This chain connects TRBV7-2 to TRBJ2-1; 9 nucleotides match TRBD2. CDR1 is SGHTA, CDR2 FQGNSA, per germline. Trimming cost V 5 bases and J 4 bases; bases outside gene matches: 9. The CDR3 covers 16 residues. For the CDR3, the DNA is TGTGCCAGCAGCCTCCAGGCGGGGGGGGCATACAATGAGCAGTTCTTC. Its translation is CASSLQAGGAYNEQFF.

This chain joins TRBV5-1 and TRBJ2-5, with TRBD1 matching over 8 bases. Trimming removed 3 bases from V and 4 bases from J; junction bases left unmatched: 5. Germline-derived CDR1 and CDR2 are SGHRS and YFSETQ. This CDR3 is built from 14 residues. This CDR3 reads CASSSHRGSETQYF. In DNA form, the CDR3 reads TGCGCCAGCAGCTCGCACAGGGGGTCAGAGACCCAGTACTTC.

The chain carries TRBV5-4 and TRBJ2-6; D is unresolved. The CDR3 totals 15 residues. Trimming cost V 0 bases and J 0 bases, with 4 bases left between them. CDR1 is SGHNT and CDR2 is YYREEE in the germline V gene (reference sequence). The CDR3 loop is CASSLDLSGANVLTF. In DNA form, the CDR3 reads TGTGCCAGCAGCTTGGATCTCTCTGGGGCCAACGTCCTGACTTTC.

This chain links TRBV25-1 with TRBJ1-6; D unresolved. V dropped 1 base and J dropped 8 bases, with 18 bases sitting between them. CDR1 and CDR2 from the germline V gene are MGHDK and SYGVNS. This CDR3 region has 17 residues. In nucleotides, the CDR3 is TGTGCCAGCAGTGAATCGAACGGAACTAGGCGGTATTCACCCCTCCACTTT. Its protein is CASSESNGTRRYSPLHF.

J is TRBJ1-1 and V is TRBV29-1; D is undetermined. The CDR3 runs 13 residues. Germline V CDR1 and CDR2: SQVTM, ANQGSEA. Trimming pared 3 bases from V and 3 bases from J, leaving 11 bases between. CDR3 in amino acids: CSVEWGMDTEAFF. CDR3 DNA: TGCAGCGTTGAGTGGGGAATGGACACTGAAGCTTTCTTT.

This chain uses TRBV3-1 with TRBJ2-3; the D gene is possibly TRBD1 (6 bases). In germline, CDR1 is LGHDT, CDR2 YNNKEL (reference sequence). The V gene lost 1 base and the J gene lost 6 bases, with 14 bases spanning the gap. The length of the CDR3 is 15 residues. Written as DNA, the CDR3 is TGTGCCAGCAGCCAAGGGGGGCTGCCGGCGGATACGCAGTATTTT. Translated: CASSQGGLPADTQYF.

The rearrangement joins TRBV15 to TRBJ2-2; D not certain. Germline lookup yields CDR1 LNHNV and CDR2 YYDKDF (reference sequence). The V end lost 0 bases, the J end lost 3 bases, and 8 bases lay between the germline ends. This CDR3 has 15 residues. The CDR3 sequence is CATSRDGLHTGELFF. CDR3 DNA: TGTGCCACCAGCAGAGATGGGCTTCACACCGGGGAGCTGTTTTTT.

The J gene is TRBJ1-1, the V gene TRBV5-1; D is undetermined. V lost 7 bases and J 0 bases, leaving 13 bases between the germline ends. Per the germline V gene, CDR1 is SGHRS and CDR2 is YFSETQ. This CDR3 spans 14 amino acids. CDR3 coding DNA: TGCGCCAGCTGCCAATGGGGAATGAACACTGAAGCTTTCTTT. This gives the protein CASCQWGMNTEAFF.